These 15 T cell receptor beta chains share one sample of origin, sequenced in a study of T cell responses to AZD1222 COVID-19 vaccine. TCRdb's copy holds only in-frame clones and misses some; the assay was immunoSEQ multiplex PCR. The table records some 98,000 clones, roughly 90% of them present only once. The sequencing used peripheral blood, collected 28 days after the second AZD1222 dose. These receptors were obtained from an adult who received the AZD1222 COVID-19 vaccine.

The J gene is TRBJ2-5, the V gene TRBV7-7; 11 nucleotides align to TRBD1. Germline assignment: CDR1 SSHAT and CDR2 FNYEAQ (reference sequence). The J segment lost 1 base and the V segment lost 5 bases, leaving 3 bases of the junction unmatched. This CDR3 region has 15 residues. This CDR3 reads CASSPGTGGQETQYF. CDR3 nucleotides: TGTGCCAGCAGCCCCGGGACAGGGGGCCAAGAGACCCAGTACTTC.

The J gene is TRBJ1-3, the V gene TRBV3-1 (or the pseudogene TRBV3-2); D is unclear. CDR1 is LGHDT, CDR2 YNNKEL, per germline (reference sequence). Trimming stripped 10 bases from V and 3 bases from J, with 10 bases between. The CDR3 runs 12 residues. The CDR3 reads CATARDGNTIYF. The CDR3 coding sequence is TGTGCCACGGCGAGGGATGGAAACACCATATATTTT.

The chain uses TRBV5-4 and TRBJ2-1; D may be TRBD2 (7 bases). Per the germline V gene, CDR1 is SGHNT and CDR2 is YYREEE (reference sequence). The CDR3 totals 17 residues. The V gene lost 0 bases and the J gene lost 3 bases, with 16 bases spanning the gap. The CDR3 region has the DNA TGTGCCAGCAGCTTGGAATTAGGGAGGGGGGGCTACAATGAGCAGTTCTTC. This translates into CASSLELGRGGYNEQFF.

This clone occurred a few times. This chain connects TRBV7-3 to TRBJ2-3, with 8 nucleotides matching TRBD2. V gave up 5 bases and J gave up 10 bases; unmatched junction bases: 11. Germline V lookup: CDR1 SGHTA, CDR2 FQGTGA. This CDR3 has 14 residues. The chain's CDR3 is CASSLQRGSSSQYF. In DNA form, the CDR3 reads TGTGCCAGCAGCCTCCAGCGGGGGTCGTCTTCGCAGTATTTT.

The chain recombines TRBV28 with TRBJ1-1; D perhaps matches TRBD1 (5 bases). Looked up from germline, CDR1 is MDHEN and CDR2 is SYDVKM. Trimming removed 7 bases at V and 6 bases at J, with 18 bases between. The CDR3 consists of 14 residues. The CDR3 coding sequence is TGTGCCAGCACCCTCGGGGGGTCCATCCCTGAAGCTTTCTTT. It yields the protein CASTLGGSIPEAFF.

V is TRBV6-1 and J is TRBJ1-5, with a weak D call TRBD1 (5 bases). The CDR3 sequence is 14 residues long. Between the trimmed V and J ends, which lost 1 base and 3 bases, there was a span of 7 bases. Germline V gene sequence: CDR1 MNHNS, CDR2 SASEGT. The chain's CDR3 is CASSEGGANQPQHF. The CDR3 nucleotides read TGTGCCAGCAGTGAAGGTGGGGCCAATCAGCCCCAGCATTTT.

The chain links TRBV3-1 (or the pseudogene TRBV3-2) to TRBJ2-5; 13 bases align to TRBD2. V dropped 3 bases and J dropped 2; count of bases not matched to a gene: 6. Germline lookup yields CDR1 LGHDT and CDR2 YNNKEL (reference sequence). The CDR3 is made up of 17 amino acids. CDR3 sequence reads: CASSHPGLAGAQETQYF. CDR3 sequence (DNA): TGTGCCAGCAGCCACCCCGGACTAGCGGGAGCTCAAGAGACCCAGTACTTC.

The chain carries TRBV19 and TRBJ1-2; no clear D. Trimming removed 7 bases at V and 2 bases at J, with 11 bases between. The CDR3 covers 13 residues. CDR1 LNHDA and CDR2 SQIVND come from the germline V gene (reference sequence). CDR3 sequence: CASKGSGNYGYTF. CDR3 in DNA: TGTGCCAGTAAGGGTTCGGGGAACTATGGCTACACCTTC. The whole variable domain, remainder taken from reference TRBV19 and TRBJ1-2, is DGGITQSPKYLFRKEGQNVTLSCEQNLNHDAMYWYRQDPGQGLRLIYYSQIVNDFQKGDIAEGYSVSREKKESFPLTVTSAQKNPTAFYLCASKGSGNYGYTFGSGTRLTVV.

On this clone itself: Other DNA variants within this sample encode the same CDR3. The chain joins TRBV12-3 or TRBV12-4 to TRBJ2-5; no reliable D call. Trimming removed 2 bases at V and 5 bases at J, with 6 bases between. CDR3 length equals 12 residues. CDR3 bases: TGTGCCAGCAGTTTAAGCCAGGAGACCCAGTACTTC. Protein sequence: CASSLSQETQYF.

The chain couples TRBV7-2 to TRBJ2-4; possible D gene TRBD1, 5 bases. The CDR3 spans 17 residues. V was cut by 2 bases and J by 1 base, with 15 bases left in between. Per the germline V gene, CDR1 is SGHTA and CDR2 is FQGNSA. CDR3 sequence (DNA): TGTGCCAGCAGCTTATTACAGGCCCGAATGGCCAAAAACATTCAGTACTTC. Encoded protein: CASSLLQARMAKNIQYF.

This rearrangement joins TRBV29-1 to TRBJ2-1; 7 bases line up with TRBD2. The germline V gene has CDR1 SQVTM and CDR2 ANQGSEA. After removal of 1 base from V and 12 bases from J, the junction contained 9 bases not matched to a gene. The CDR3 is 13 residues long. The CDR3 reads CSVEGGRGALQFF. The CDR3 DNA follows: TGCAGCGTTGAAGGTGGGAGGGGAGCCTTGCAGTTCTTC.

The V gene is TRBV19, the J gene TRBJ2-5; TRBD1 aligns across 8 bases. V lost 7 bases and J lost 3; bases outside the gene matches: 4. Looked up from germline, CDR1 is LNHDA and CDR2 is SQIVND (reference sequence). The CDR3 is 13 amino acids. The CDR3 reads CASIGQGEETQYF. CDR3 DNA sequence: TGTGCCAGTATTGGACAGGGTGAAGAGACCCAGTACTTC.

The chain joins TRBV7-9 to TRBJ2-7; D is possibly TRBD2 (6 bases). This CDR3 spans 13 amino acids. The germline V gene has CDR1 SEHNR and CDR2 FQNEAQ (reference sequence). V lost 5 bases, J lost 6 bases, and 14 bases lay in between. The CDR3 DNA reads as TGTGCCAGCAGCGCCAGCGGGTCCCGCGAGCAGTACTTC. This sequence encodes CASSASGSREQYF.

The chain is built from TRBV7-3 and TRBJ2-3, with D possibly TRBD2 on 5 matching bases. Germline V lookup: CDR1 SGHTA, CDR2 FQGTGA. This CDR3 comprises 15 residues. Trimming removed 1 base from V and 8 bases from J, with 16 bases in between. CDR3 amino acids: CASSLNLAALGTQYF. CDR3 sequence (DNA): TGTGCCAGCAGCTTAAACCTAGCTGCATTAGGTACGCAGTATTTT.

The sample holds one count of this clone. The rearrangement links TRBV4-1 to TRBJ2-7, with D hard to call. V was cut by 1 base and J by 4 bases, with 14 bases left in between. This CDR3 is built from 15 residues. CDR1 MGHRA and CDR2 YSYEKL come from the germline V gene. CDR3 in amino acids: CASSQGVRQAYEQYF. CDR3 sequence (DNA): TGCGCCAGCAGCCAAGGGGTGCGGCAGGCTTACGAGCAGTACTTC.